This entry describes one T cell receptor beta chain. As yet, its antigen is unknown. Relative to the germline gene, one junction end is altered; a read error may explain this. Treatment given: 15 to 20 received Ad26.COV2.S at low or high dose, single or two shots; several received placebo; per-sample allocation not given. The investigators took samples on day 63 after the first vaccine or placebo injection. This vaccine is an Ad26 vector that expresses the Wuhan-strain SARS-CoV-2 spike. This sample stems from a study of Ad26.COV2.S vaccination and SARS-CoV-2 variants. Study overall: The study gave Ad26.COV2.S intramuscularly, once or twice 56 days apart.

Produced via immunoSEQ multiplex PCR; TCRdb's table is partial and in-frame only. The table shows hundreds of thousands of clones, with more than 80% occurring only once. CDR1 is MNHNY, CDR2 SVGAGI, per germline (reference sequence). This CDR3 comprises 14 residues. Broader study findings: Assessments of TCR breadth and depth may have underestimated the total T cell responses.

The chain links TRBV6-6 to TRBJ2-1; 13 bases map to TRBD2. The sequencing here drew on peripheral blood, taken in a trial of Ad26.COV2.S vaccine versus placebo. The sequence was collected from a person between 18 and 59 years old who received the Ad26.COV2.S COVID-19 vaccine or a placebo. The CDR3 reads CASSYSILAGGQLF. The CDR3 DNA reads TGTGCCAGCAGTTACTCCATACTAGCGGGAGGGCAACTCTTC.